These T cell receptor beta chains were read from a single sample in a study of CD8 T cells in ankylosing spondylitis. TCRdb fed the 5' RACE reads into MiXCR, producing one record per CDR3 protein. The sample lists some 270,000 distinct CDR3 sequences, roughly 18% occurring once. Sequencing was performed on blood, either unsorted or a sorted T cell fraction (not recorded which). These receptors originate from a male donor with ankylosing spondylitis or in good health (not recorded which). Each CDR3 is given with its conserved first and last residue. Each record gives: D gene, clone size, V gene, J gene, CDR3 protein, CDR3 DNA. The D gene is left open where the match is weak. A clone size is listed for some rows: how often the clone was seen (once, few, many), or a class if it is expanded.

NA	NA	TRBV9	TRBJ2-2	CASSARGVSGELFF	TGTGCCAGCAGCGCCCGAGGGGTCTCCGGGGAGCTGTTTTTT
TRBD2	NA	TRBV9	TRBJ2-3	CASSEGLAGARDTQYF	TGTGCCAGCAGCGAGGGACTAGCGGGAGCGAGGGATACGCAGTATTTT
NA	NA	TRBV4-1	TRBJ2-7	CASSQDQRAYEQYF	TGCGCCAGCAGCCAAGATCAAAGGGCCTACGAGCAGTACTTC
NA	few	TRBV19	TRBJ1-4	CASSVQETNEKLFF	TGTGCCAGTAGTGTCCAGGAAACTAATGAAAAACTGTTTTTT
TRBD2	NA	TRBV29-1	TRBJ2-7	CSVESGSTYEQYF	TGCAGCGTCGAAAGCGGGAGTACCTACGAGCAGTACTTC
NA	NA	TRBV11-2	TRBJ2-7	CASSDFTTEQYF	TGTGCCAGCAGCGACTTTACCACGGAGCAGTACTTC
TRBD2	few	TRBV5-5	TRBJ2-7	CASSGLGVWTSDPYEQYF	TGTGCCAGCAGCGGGTTGGGGGTCTGGACTAGCGACCCCTACGAGCAGTACTTC
NA	NA	TRBV27	TRBJ1-2	CASSTGDPSEDYGYTF	TGTGCCAGCAGTACCGGAGATCCCTCGGAAGATTATGGCTACACCTTC
NA	NA	TRBV9	TRBJ2-1	CASSVGSNEQFF	TGTGCCAGCAGCGTAGGGAGCAATGAGCAGTTCTTC
NA	few	TRBV9	TRBJ2-4	CASSVSYNRDLAKNIQYF	TGTGCCAGCAGCGTATCTTATAACAGGGATCTAGCCAAAAACATTCAGTACTTC
NA	NA	TRBV29-1	TRBJ2-1	CSVAGDGTTNEQFF	TGCAGCGTTGCAGGGGACGGGACTACTAATGAGCAGTTCTTC
TRBD1	NA	TRBV29-1	TRBJ2-1	CSVEVWDSNYNEQFF	TGCAGCGTTGAAGTGTGGGACAGCAACTACAATGAGCAGTTCTTC
NA	few	TRBV11-2	TRBJ2-6	CASSLVVGPASGANVLTF	TGTGCCAGCAGCCTGGTGGTAGGGCCCGCTTCTGGGGCCAACGTCCTGACTTTC
TRBD2	NA	TRBV27	TRBJ2-7	CASSPGLAGAVGNYEQYF	TGTGCCAGCAGTCCGGGACTAGCGGGAGCGGTTGGAAACTACGAGCAGTACTTC
NA	NA	TRBV5-1	TRBJ2-1	CASREIQGEDSGNEQFF	TGCGCCAGTCGGGAAATTCAGGGTGAGGACTCGGGTAATGAGCAGTTCTTC
NA	few	TRBV10-3	TRBJ1-1	CAISNKNTEAFF	TGTGCCATCAGCAATAAGAACACTGAAGCTTTCTTT
NA	NA	TRBV20-1	TRBJ2-7	CSANRRSTYEQYF	TGCAGTGCCAACAGGAGATCGACCTACGAGCAGTACTTC
TRBD2	few	TRBV19	TRBJ2-1	CASSIIGTSGTGYNEQFF	TGTGCCAGTAGTATAATCGGAACTAGCGGAACGGGGTACAATGAGCAGTTCTTC
NA	NA	TRBV15	TRBJ2-7	CATSPRDRSYEQYF	TGTGCCACCAGCCCCCGGGATCGATCCTACGAGCAGTACTTC
NA	few	TRBV9	TRBJ2-2	CASSAEKNTGELFF	TGTGCCAGCAGCGCTGAGAAGAACACCGGGGAGCTGTTTTTT
NA	NA	TRBV5-1	TRBJ1-1	CASSFNRGETEAFF	TGCGCCAGCAGCTTTAATAGGGGTGAGACTGAAGCTTTCTTT
TRBD2	NA	TRBV3-1	TRBJ2-5	CASSRLAGGRRETQYF	TGTGCCAGCAGCCGACTAGCGGGAGGGCGAAGAGAGACCCAGTACTTC
TRBD2	NA	TRBV7-7	TRBJ2-1	CASSLATGGYNEQFF	TGTGCTAGCAGCTTGGCGACGGGAGGATACAATGAGCAGTTCTTC
NA	NA	TRBV7-3	TRBJ2-1	CASSLQPTTNNEQFF	TGTGCCAGCAGCTTACAGCCTACTACTAACAATGAGCAGTTCTTC
TRBD2	few	TRBV20-1	TRBJ2-5	CSVEMGREVETQYF	TGCAGTGTAGAAATGGGGAGGGAGGTGGAGACCCAGTACTTC
NA	NA	TRBV4-3	TRBJ1-5	CASSPSGPSNQPQHF	TGCGCCAGCAGCCCTTCGGGACCGAGCAATCAGCCCCAGCATTTT
TRBD1	NA	TRBV3-1	TRBJ2-7	CASSQETGQGYEQYF	TGTGCCAGCAGCCAAGAAACCGGACAGGGTTACGAGCAGTACTTC
NA	few	TRBV29-1	TRBJ2-1	CSVGPTYNEQFF	TGCAGCGTTGGTCCCACCTACAATGAGCAGTTCTTC
TRBD2	many	TRBV4-3	TRBJ2-7	CASSQDWLAGYEQYF	TGCGCCAGCAGCCAAGATTGGCTAGCGGGGTACGAGCAGTACTTC
NA	many	TRBV7-9	TRBJ2-7	CASSLTGAEQYF	TGTGCCAGCAGCTTAACAGGTGCCGAGCAGTACTTC
NA	NA	TRBV28	TRBJ2-1	CASSSPPANEQFF	TGTGCCAGCAGTTCCCCCCCAGCAAATGAGCAGTTCTTC
NA	NA	TRBV21-1	TRBJ2-1	CASSFKRGGGWLPNEQFF	TGTGCCAGCAGTTTCAAAAGGGGAGGGGGCTGGCTCCCGAATGAGCAGTTCTTC
NA	NA	TRBV4-3	TRBJ2-3	CASSQEGAPSTDTQYF	TGCGCCAGCAGCCAAGAAGGAGCGCCAAGCACAGATACGCAGTATTTT
TRBD2	many	TRBV29-1	TRBJ2-2	CSVSGRSAGELFF	TGCAGCGTTAGCGGGAGGAGCGCCGGGGAGCTGTTTTTT
TRBD1	NA	TRBV6-2/TRBV6-3	TRBJ2-1	CASRTPGQVSPSSYNEQFF	TGTGCCAGCCGTACGCCGGGACAGGTCTCCCCGAGCTCCTACAATGAGCAGTTCTTC
NA	NA	TRBV29-1	TRBJ1-2	CSVLDRFNYGYTF	TGCAGCGTTTTAGACAGATTTAACTATGGCTACACCTTC
NA	NA	TRBV6-6	TRBJ2-7	CASSWLQGDEQYF	TGTGCCAGCAGTTGGCTCCAGGGTGACGAGCAGTACTTC
TRBD2	NA	TRBV7-9	TRBJ2-1	CASSAGLAGSNEQFF	TGTGCCAGCAGCGCGGGACTAGCGGGAAGCAATGAGCAGTTCTTC
NA	NA	TRBV29-1	TRBJ2-3	CSVEVRGAVSGTDTQYF	TGCAGCGTTGAAGTAAGGGGGGCGGTTTCGGGCACAGATACGCAGTATTTT
NA	many	TRBV12-3/TRBV12-4	TRBJ2-3	CASTPWSLGTDTQYF	TGTGCCAGCACCCCCTGGTCCCTAGGCACAGATACGCAGTATTTT
TRBD2	few	TRBV7-9	TRBJ2-7	CASSLATSGVYEQYF	TGTGCCAGCAGCTTAGCGACTAGCGGGGTTTACGAGCAGTACTTC
NA	many	TRBV29-1	TRBJ2-5	CSVAGLQETQYF	TGCAGCGTTGCAGGACTACAAGAGACCCAGTACTTC
NA	few	TRBV7-3	TRBJ2-3	CASSLVGPHTDTQYF	TGTGCCAGCAGCTTAGTGGGACCACACACAGATACGCAGTATTTT
NA	NA	TRBV6-5	TRBJ2-2	CASSYSKGRPTNTGELFF	TGTGCCAGCAGTTACTCGAAGGGGCGACCAACGAACACCGGGGAGCTGTTTTTT
TRBD2	few	TRBV11-2	TRBJ2-3	CASSGSGLAGVTDTQYF	TGTGCCAGCAGCGGGTCGGGACTAGCGGGAGTCACAGATACGCAGTATTTT
TRBD2	NA	TRBV4-2	TRBJ2-7	CASSPLTGTSGTYEQYF	TGTGCCAGCAGCCCACTTACCGGGACTAGCGGGACCTACGAGCAGTACTTC